This T cell receptor beta chain was sequenced during a study of T cells in Graves' hyperthyroidism and ophthalmopathy. Findings and caveats of the study: Most thyroid clonotypes expanded above 0.001 were also detected in blood.

Lactation, pregnancy, other autoimmune disease or uncontrolled infection excluded patients. Diagnostic decisions used clinical symptoms, serum thyroxine and TRAb, thyroid ultrasound and orbital computed tomography. Of note for this clonotype: As yet, its antigen is unknown.

The source material, RNA transcripts, was used to amplify TCR beta CDR3 regions. Initially, a first-round RT-PCR of the TCR CDR3 employed the HTBI primer set. Using its own MiXCR run on the multiplex PCR reads, TCRdb lists one record per CDR3 protein. The sample includes 500,000 to 800,000 distinct CDR3 sequences, over 40% of them seen just once. The clonotype was recovered from an adult man with Graves' disease, either hyperthyroidism or ophthalmopathy (not recorded which). The sequencing input was peripheral blood or thyroid tissue (not recorded which).

The CDR3 DNA is TGTGCCAGCAGCCCTACAGGGAGTGTGAGCACTGAAGCTTTCTTT. This sequence encodes CASSPTGSVSTEAFF. V usage is TRBV7-9 and J usage is TRBJ1-1; D is perhaps TRBD1 (6 bases). CDR3 size: 15 residues. CDR1 is SEHNR, CDR2 FQNEAQ, per germline (reference sequence). V gave up 5 bases and J gave up 4 bases, with 17 bases separating them.